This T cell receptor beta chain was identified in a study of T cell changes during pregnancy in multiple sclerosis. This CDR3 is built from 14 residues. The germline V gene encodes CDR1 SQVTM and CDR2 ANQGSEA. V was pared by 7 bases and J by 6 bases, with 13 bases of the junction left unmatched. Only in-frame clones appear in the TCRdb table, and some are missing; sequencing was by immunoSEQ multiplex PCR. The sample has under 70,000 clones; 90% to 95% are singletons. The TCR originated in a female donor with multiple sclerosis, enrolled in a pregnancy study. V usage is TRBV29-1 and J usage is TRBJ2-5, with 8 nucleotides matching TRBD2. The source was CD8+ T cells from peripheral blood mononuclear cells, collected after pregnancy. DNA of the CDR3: TGCAGCGCAATTGGGACTAGTGGTAAAAAGACCCAGTACTTC. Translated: CSAIGTSGKKTQYF.